This is a list of T cell receptor beta chains from one sample in a study of PD-L1 blockade in urothelial cancer. TCRdb keeps only in-frame clones here, not all; method: immunoSEQ multiplex PCR. The sample holds more than 90,000 clones; approximately 90% are singletons and the top ten take around 3.7%. The sequencing here drew on PBMCs, taken around atezolizumab (anti-PD-L1) treatment. Receptors were obtained from a man in his sixties with urothelial cancer. Both conserved end residues are part of each CDR3. The order of the fields is J gene, D gene, clone size, V gene, CDR3 protein, CDR3 DNA. The D gene is left open where the match is weak. Size is stated for part of the rows, as once, few or many counts, or as a class when the clone is expanded.

>TRBJ2-1|NA|NA|TRBV19
CASSIERDSEQFF
TGTGCCAGTAGTATTGAACGGGATAGTGAGCAGTTCTTC
>TRBJ2-3|NA|NA|TRBV28
CASSLGTFTDTQYF
TGTGCCAGCAGTCTGGGGACTTTCACAGATACGCAGTATTTT
>TRBJ1-2|NA|NA|TRBV6-1
CASSASRAIDYGYTF
TGTGCCAGCAGTGCGAGCAGGGCCATCGACTATGGCTACACCTTC
>TRBJ2-3|TRBD2|NA|TRBV9
CASSVGLAGDTDTQYF
TGTGCCAGCAGCGTAGGACTAGCGGGAGACACAGATACGCAGTATTTT
>TRBJ2-3|TRBD2|NA|TRBV9
CASSVGISGGVDTQYF
TGTGCCAGCAGCGTAGGAATTAGCGGGGGGGTTGATACGCAGTATTTT
>TRBJ2-3|TRBD2|NA|TRBV10-1
CASSASGTSEDTQYF
TGCGCCAGCAGTGCGTCCGGGACTAGCGAAGATACGCAGTATTTT
>TRBJ1-1|TRBD1|few|TRBV7-2
CASSSTGTANTEAFF
TGTGCCAGCAGCTCCACCGGGACAGCTAACACTGAAGCTTTCTTT
>TRBJ2-1|NA|NA|TRBV7-2
CASSLNSLAEQFF
TGTGCCAGCAGCTTAAATTCTTTAGCTGAGCAGTTCTTC
>TRBJ1-1|NA|NA|TRBV19
CASSIMGAAFF
TGTGCCAGTAGTATAATGGGGGCTGCTTTCTTT
>TRBJ2-1|TRBD2|NA|TRBV5-4
CASSKGLVGNEQFF
TGTGCCAGCAGCAAGGGACTAGTCGGCAATGAGCAGTTCTTC
>TRBJ1-2|TRBD1|NA|TRBV2
CASSRGQGANYGYTF
TGTGCCAGCAGCCGGGGACAGGGGGCTAACTATGGCTACACCTTC
>TRBJ2-3|TRBD2|NA|TRBV28
CASGSAGGPVMGDTQYF
TGTGCCAGCGGGTCAGCGGGAGGGCCTGTTATGGGAGATACGCAGTATTTT
>TRBJ2-1|NA|NA|TRBV29-1
CNAGGAGAEQFF
TGCAACGCGGGTGGGGCAGGGGCTGAGCAGTTCTTC
>TRBJ2-6|NA|NA|TRBV6-5
CASSYSWATGANVLTF
TGTGCCAGCAGTTACTCGTGGGCAACGGGGGCCAACGTCCTGACTTTC
>TRBJ1-2|TRBD1|NA|TRBV5-5
CASSLPGTGYYGYTF
TGTGCCAGCAGCTTGCCAGGGACAGGGTACTATGGCTACACCTTC
>TRBJ2-3|TRBD2|once|TRBV7-2
CASSTNMGLAADTQYF
TGTGCCAGCAGCACAAATATGGGACTAGCAGCAGATACGCAGTATTTT
>TRBJ2-7|NA|NA|TRBV27
CASSLLGATYEQYF
TGTGCCAGCAGTTTACTAGGGGCGACCTACGAGCAGTACTTC
>TRBJ2-3|NA|few|TRBV2
CASSIIGQGLITQYF
TGTGCCAGCAGCATTATCGGGCAGGGTCTTATTACGCAGTATTTT
>TRBJ1-5|NA|NA|TRBV30
CAWSGSGHSLQPQHF
TGTGCCTGGAGTGGGTCGGGACACTCTTTGCAGCCCCAGCATTTT
>TRBJ2-1|NA|NA|TRBV11-2
CASSLVPGAGHNEQFF
TGTGCCAGCAGCTTAGTCCCCGGTGCGGGGCACAATGAGCAGTTCTTC
>TRBJ1-2|TRBD1|NA|TRBV19
CASSTTGGAHYGYTF
TGTGCCAGTAGTACAACAGGGGGCGCTCACTATGGCTACACCTTC
>TRBJ2-7|NA|NA|TRBV4-3
CASSQDPHSVEQYF
TGCGCCAGCAGCCAAGATCCACATTCTGTCGAGCAGTACTTC
>TRBJ2-4|NA|NA|TRBV5-4
CASSTGRDNIQYF
TGTGCCAGCAGCACCGGTCGAGATAACATTCAGTACTTC
>TRBJ2-7|TRBD2|NA|TRBV5-4
CASSFKTSGGTTSYEQYF
TGTGCCAGCAGTTTTAAGACTAGCGGGGGTACCACCTCCTACGAGCAGTACTTC
>TRBJ2-2|NA|NA|TRBV5-8
CASSDSPRTGELFF
TGTGCCAGCAGCGACTCCCCAAGGACCGGGGAGCTGTTTTTT
>TRBJ2-1|TRBD2|NA|TRBV28
CASSVIAGDGNEQFF
TGTGCCAGCAGTGTTATAGCGGGAGACGGCAATGAGCAGTTCTTC
>TRBJ2-7|NA|NA|TRBV27
CASSRQGGYEQYF
TGTGCCAGCAGCCGACAGGGAGGCTACGAGCAGTACTTC
>TRBJ1-4|TRBD1|NA|TRBV5-1
CASSNGQGGNEKLFF
TGCGCCAGCAGCAACGGACAGGGGGGGAATGAAAAACTGTTTTTT
>TRBJ2-3|NA|NA|TRBV11-2
CASSPGVTDTQYF
TGTGCCAGCAGCCCCGGGGTCACAGATACGCAGTATTTT
>TRBJ1-2|NA|few|TRBV5-6
CASSLVGREDYGYTF
TGTGCCAGCAGCTTGGTCGGCAGGGAAGACTATGGCTACACCTTC
>TRBJ2-5|NA|NA|TRBV4-1
CASSLTGTQETQYF
TGCGCCAGCAGCCTAACCGGGACTCAAGAGACCCAGTACTTC
>TRBJ2-3|TRBD2|NA|TRBV4-1
CASSEASGRTDTQYF
TGCGCCAGCAGCGAAGCAAGCGGGAGGACAGATACGCAGTATTTT
>TRBJ1-2|NA|NA|TRBV5-1
CASSLEADLYGGYTF
TGCGCCAGCAGCTTGGAGGCAGACTTATATGGGGGCTACACCTTC
>TRBJ1-4|TRBD1|NA|TRBV13
CASSHSSGQFNEKLFF
TGTGCCAGCAGCCACTCCTCGGGACAGTTTAATGAAAAACTGTTTTTT
>TRBJ2-5|TRBD2|once|TRBV9
CASSVRGEQETQYF
TGTGCCAGCTCAGTCCGGGGGGAACAAGAGACCCAGTACTTC
>TRBJ1-1|NA|once|TRBV7-9
CASSQDSLNTEAFF
TGTGCCAGCAGCCAAGACAGCTTGAACACTGAAGCTTTCTTT
>TRBJ2-5|NA|NA|TRBV5-1
CASSLLGTQGETQYF
TGCGCCAGCAGCTTACTCGGGACTCAAGGGGAGACCCAGTACTTC
>TRBJ2-2|TRBD2|NA|TRBV10-1
CASSGSAMGGTGELFF
TGCGCCAGCAGTGGTTCGGCCATGGGGGGGACCGGGGAGCTGTTTTTT
>TRBJ2-5|TRBD2|NA|TRBV5-4
CASSLAQRGKETQYF
TGTGCCAGCAGCTTGGCTCAGCGGGGGAAAGAGACCCAGTACTTC
>TRBJ2-3|TRBD1|NA|TRBV4-2
CASSPGAQGGTDTQYF
TGTGCCAGCAGCCCGGGTGCCCAGGGGGGCACAGATACGCAGTATTTT
>TRBJ2-1|TRBD2|NA|TRBV7-2
CASSHGRSSTNEQFF
TGTGCCAGCAGTCACGGGAGGTCCTCAACCAATGAGCAGTTCTTC
>TRBJ2-1|TRBD1|NA|TRBV11-3
CASSSGQGTYNEQFF
TGTGCCAGCAGCTCCGGACAGGGCACCTACAATGAGCAGTTCTTC
>TRBJ2-7|NA|NA|TRBV30
CAWSGKVSYEQYF
TGTGCCTGGTCGGGGAAGGTTTCCTACGAGCAGTACTTC
>TRBJ2-5|TRBD1|NA|TRBV30
CAWTIQGMAETQYF
TGTGCCTGGACGATACAGGGGATGGCAGAGACCCAGTACTTC
>TRBJ1-4|TRBD1|NA|TRBV27
CASKKEGGQNYEKLFF
TGTGCCAGCAAAAAGGAGGGGGGACAGAACTATGAAAAACTGTTTTTT
>TRBJ2-7|TRBD2|NA|TRBV9
CASSVGLAGVYEQYF
TGTGCCAGCAGCGTAGGGCTAGCGGGAGTTTACGAGCAGTACTTC
>TRBJ2-2|TRBD1|NA|TRBV6-6
CAANRGRTGELFF
TGTGCCGCAAACAGGGGCCGCACCGGGGAGCTGTTTTTT
>TRBJ2-5|NA|NA|TRBV5-1
CASSLGMGGKETQYF
TGCGCCAGCAGCCTTGGAATGGGGGGTAAAGAGACCCAGTACTTC
>TRBJ1-6|NA|NA|TRBV9
CASSPPAAGNSPLHF
TGTGCCAGCAGCCCCCCCGCGGCAGGGAATTCACCCCTCCACTTT
>TRBJ1-6|NA|NA|TRBV5-4
CASSLAGGESPLHF
TGTGCCAGCAGCTTGGCGGGGGGCGAATCACCCCTCCACTTT
>TRBJ2-3|NA|NA|TRBV15
CATSAGNTDTQYF
TGTGCCACGTCTGCGGGAAACACAGATACGCAGTATTTT
>TRBJ1-2|TRBD1|NA|TRBV30
CAWSRDRGDLMHGYTF
TGTGCCTGGAGTCGGGACAGGGGCGATCTAATGCATGGCTACACCTTC
>TRBJ1-3|TRBD1|NA|TRBV19
CASRAQGSSGNTIYF
TGTGCCAGTAGGGCACAGGGGAGCTCTGGAAACACCATATATTTT
>TRBJ2-7|NA|NA|TRBV27
CASSTRQNSYEQYF
TGTGCCAGCAGCACTCGACAGAACTCCTACGAGCAGTACTTC
>TRBJ2-5|NA|NA|TRBV18
CASRSGYQETQYF
TGTGCCAGCCGATCAGGGTACCAAGAGACCCAGTACTTC
>TRBJ2-2|TRBD1|NA|TRBV5-4
CASSSLRGLGTGELFF
TGTGCCAGCAGCTCCCTAAGGGGGCTGGGCACCGGGGAGCTGTTTTTT
>TRBJ1-4|TRBD1|NA|TRBV15
CATSRDGVAGGPSNEKLFF
TGTGCCACCAGCAGAGATGGGGTCGCAGGGGGCCCAAGTAATGAAAAACTGTTTTTT